This TCR beta chain was recorded in a study of blood T cell repertoires in COVID-19. Study context: T cells, B-cell-depleted T cells, or PBMCs supplied cDNA or gDNA.

This table comes from immunoSEQ multiplex PCR, and its TCRdb copy is limited to in-frame clones, with some not included. This sample has around 180,000 clones, with approximately 87% found just once. Per the germline V gene, CDR1 is SGHTA and CDR2 is FQGNSA. With 2 bases clipped from V and 7 bases from J, the junction kept 8 bases outside the gene matches. The CDR3 consists of 16 residues. Sequencing was done on a sample of peripheral blood. The rearrangement links TRBV7-2 to TRBJ2-2; 9 bases are shared with TRBD1. This sequence was found in a man in his forties with active or convalescent COVID-19. DNA of the CDR3: TGTGCCAGCAGCTTACGCGGGACAGGGCCGGTCGGGGAGCTGTTTTTT. Protein product: CASSLRGTGPVGELFF.